This is a list of T cell receptor beta chains from one sample in a study of T-cell memory formation after mild COVID-19. One entry per CDR3 protein results from TCRdb running MiXCR on the 5' RACE reads. The table has 92,000 or so distinct CDR3 sequences, about 12% seen once; the top ten hold around a quarter. The sample taken for sequencing was PBMCs or a T cell subset sorted from them (not recorded which). These receptors came from an adult woman who had mild COVID-19 (a few samples of this study predate the infection). Cell type and time point are not known. Each CDR3 is given with its conserved first and last residue.

V: TRBV27
CDR3: CASSVPRGTQYF

V: TRBV4-2
CDR3: CASSHQERQTGELFF

V: TRBV7-9
CDR3: CASSLEGWDGPEQYF

V: TRBV7-9
CDR3: CASSTLREGSYEQYF

V: TRBV29-1
CDR3: CSVHTGTAYNEQFF

V: TRBV19
CDR3: CASSIATGAYEQYF

V: TRBV7-9
CDR3: CASSRDPRTAYEQYF

V: TRBV4-1
CDR3: CASSQADRDNTIYF

V: TRBV9
CDR3: CASTLVSNTEAFF

V: TRBV7-3
CDR3: CASSLTSRGLGEQFF

V: TRBV20-1
CDR3: CSAKQGALADEQFF

V: TRBV7-9
CDR3: CASSSGAGNYNEQFF

V: TRBV9
CDR3: CASSGQRPLGGELFF

V: TRBV6-1
CDR3: CASSQNRESWTDTQYF

V: TRBV7-2
CDR3: CASSSHFSGDPYEQYF

V: TRBV12-3/TRBV12-4
CDR3: CASSSTGCEQYF

V: TRBV7-2
CDR3: CASSLVGWRSSYNEQFF

V: TRBV14
CDR3: CASSDYSGLAGVNEQFF

V: TRBV12-3/TRBV12-4
CDR3: CASSPSGPTDTQYF

V: TRBV6-1
CDR3: CASSEDLGRVSEAFF

V: TRBV5-1
CDR3: CASSFRGESGNTIYF

V: TRBV4-1
CDR3: CASSQEGGFQPQHF

V: TRBV12-3/TRBV12-4
CDR3: CASSLASPNYGYTF

V: TRBV15
CDR3: CATFSDDRGWYGYTF

V: TRBV4-1
CDR3: CASSQATYTDTQYF

V: TRBV15
CDR3: CATSSIADNEQFF

V: TRBV4-3
CDR3: CASSQEGTRRGYTF

V: TRBV27
CDR3: CASSFSGLAGADTQYF

V: TRBV7-9
CDR3: CASSSPGVWTDTQYF

V: TRBV27
CDR3: CASSSYGDLNEQYF

V: TRBV4-2
CDR3: CASSQDDRDTDEAFF

V: TRBV12-3/TRBV12-4
CDR3: CASSTTGSALSMAYNEQFF

V: TRBV12-3/TRBV12-4
CDR3: CASSLSGKPLSYTF

V: TRBV30
CDR3: CAWSSGTSGAPQFF

V: TRBV4-3
CDR3: CASSQGLTGTSGRNEQFF

V: TRBV4-2
CDR3: CASSPHGLAGVESVTDTQYF

V: TRBV7-9
CDR3: CASSLDLVAYEQYF

V: TRBV7-2
CDR3: CASSLAGLTYEQYF

V: TRBV13
CDR3: CASSLVGRDDNYGYTF

V: TRBV5-6
CDR3: CASSLGPGQGVSETQYF

V: TRBV7-2
CDR3: CASSPESQETQYF

V: TRBV29-1
CDR3: CSVADRGKETQYF

V: TRBV9
CDR3: CASSQRTAGEQFF

V: TRBV7-9
CDR3: CASSPGQGRRGANEKLFF

V: TRBV5-1
CDR3: CASSLGWSSGHRGGGTEAFF

V: TRBV2
CDR3: CAIPTGTVYNEQFF

V: TRBV6-2/TRBV6-3
CDR3: CASSISYEQYF

V: TRBV11-2
CDR3: CASSLDSGGPNTGELFF

V: TRBV10-3
CDR3: CAISESGPGGQPQHF

V: TRBV6-2/TRBV6-3
CDR3: CASSYGYPFYEQYF